Shown below are 5 T cell receptor beta chains from a single sample sequenced in a study of graft-versus-host responses after intestinal transplantation. Measured with immunoSEQ multiplex PCR; TCRdb has only the in-frame clones, and not every one. Of 95,000 to 100,000 clones listed, about 84% are singletons. The input for sequencing was PBMCs, taken 255 days after intestinal transplant. The receptors come from a human patient who received an intestinal transplant, so some T cells may come from the graft donor.

V and J are TRBV9 and TRBJ1-2, with TRBD1 matching over 7 bases. The CDR3 runs 15 residues. Trimming removed 4 bases from V and 4 bases from J; junction bases left unmatched: 10. The germline gives CDR1 SGDLS, CDR2 YYNGEE. The CDR3 DNA follows: TGTGCCAGCAGCTCTCGACAGGGTTTCCTCTATGGCTACACCTTC. This gives the protein CASSSRQGFLYGYTF.

The CDR3 reads CASSEEVGGGATDTQYF. The CDR3 nucleotides read TGTGCCAGCAGTGAAGAAGTGGGCGGGGGGGCCACAGATACGCAGTATTTT. The chain joins TRBV6-1 to TRBJ2-3, with 9 positions matching TRBD2. Unmatched junction bases numbered 7, after V lost 1 base and J lost 2 bases. The CDR3 is made up of 17 amino acids. Germline-derived CDR1 and CDR2 are MNHNS and SASEGT.

The chain combines TRBV2 with TRBJ2-5, with D possibly being TRBD1 or TRBD2 (5 bases each). The length of the CDR3 is 12 residues. Trimming took off 8 bases at V and 1 base at J, with 8 bases between the two ends. Germline CDR1 and CDR2: SNHLY and FYNNEI. As DNA, the CDR3 is TGTGCCAGCCGGGACCCCCAAGAGACCCAGTACTTC. Encoded protein: CASRDPQETQYF.

The rearrangement uses TRBV6-1 and TRBJ1-4; 7 bases map to TRBD1. Losses at the gene ends were 0 bases for V and 1 base for J; bases not matched to a gene: 2. The CDR3 runs 16 residues. Germline CDR1 and CDR2: MNHNS and SASEGT. CDR3 in DNA: TGTGCCAGCAGTGAAGCCACAGGGGTAACTAATGAAAAACTGTTTTTT. Its translation: CASSEATGVTNEKLFF.

This clone was seen more than once but under ten times. The chain carries TRBV28 and TRBJ2-7, with D maybe TRBD1 (6 bases). Germline V lookup: CDR1 MDHEN, CDR2 SYDVKM. The germline V and J ends were trimmed by 7 bases and 2 bases, with 15 bases remaining between them. The CDR3 totals 14 residues. This chain's CDR3 is CASTLKDRAYEQYF. The CDR3 coding sequence is TGTGCCAGCACTTTGAAGGACAGAGCCTACGAGCAGTACTTC.